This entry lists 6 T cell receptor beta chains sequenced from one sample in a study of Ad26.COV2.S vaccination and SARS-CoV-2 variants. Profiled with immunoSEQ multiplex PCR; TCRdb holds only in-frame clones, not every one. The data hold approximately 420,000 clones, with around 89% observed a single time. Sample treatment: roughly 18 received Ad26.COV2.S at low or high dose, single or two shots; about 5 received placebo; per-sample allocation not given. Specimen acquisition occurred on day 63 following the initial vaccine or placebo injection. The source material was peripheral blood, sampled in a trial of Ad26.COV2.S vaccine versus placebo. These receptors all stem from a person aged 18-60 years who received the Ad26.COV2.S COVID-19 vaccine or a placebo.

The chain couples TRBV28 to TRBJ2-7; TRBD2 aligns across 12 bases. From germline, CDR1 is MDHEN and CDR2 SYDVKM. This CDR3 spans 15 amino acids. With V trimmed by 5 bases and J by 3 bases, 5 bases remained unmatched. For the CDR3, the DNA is TGTGCCAGCAGTCCGGGACTAGCGGGCAGCTACGAGCAGTACTTC. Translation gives CASSPGLAGSYEQYF.

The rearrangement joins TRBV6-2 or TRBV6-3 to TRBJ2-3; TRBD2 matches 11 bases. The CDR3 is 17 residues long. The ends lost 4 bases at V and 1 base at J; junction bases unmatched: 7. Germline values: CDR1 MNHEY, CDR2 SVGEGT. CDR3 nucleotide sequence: TGTGCCAGCAGTTGGGCCACTAGCGGGGGCCGCACAGATACGCAGTATTTT. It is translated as CASSWATSGGRTDTQYF.

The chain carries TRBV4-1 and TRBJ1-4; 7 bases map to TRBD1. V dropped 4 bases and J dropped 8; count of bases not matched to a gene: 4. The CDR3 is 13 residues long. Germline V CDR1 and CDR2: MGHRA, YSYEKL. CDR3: CASSLTGMEKLFF. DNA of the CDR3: TGCGCCAGCAGCCTGACAGGGATGGAAAAACTGTTTTTT.

The CDR3 nucleotides are TGTGCCAGCTCACCTTGGGCCGAGAGCTCCTACAATGAGCAGTTCTTC. Its protein is CASSPWAESSYNEQFF. J is TRBJ2-1 and V is TRBV18; no reliable D call. The germline gives CDR1 KGHSH, CDR2 LQKENI. Trimming took off 3 bases at V and 0 bases at J, with 12 bases between the two ends. This CDR3 has 16 amino acids.

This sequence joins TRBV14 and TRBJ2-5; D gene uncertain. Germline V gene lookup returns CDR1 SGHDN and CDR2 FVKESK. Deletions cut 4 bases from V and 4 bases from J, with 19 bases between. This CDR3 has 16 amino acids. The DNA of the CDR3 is TGTGCCAGCAGCCCTCTTCTCCGGGCCAGTCTAGAGACCCAGTACTTC. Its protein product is CASSPLLRASLETQYF. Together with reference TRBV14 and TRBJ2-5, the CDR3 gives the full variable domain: EAGVTQFPSHSVIEKGQTVTLRCDPISGHDNLYWYRRVMGKEIKFLLHFVKESKQDESGMPNNRFLAERTGGTYSTLKVQPAELEDSGVYFCASSPLLRASLETQYFGPGTRLLVL.

The DNA of the CDR3 is TGTGCCAGCACCCCACAGGGAGTGACCTATGGCTACACCTTC. This sequence encodes CASTPQGVTYGYTF. This chain uses TRBV28 with TRBJ1-2; perhaps TRBD1 as D (6 bases). Trimming took off 7 bases at V and 4 bases at J, with 16 bases between the two ends. The CDR3 sequence is 14 residues long. In germline, CDR1 is MDHEN, CDR2 SYDVKM.